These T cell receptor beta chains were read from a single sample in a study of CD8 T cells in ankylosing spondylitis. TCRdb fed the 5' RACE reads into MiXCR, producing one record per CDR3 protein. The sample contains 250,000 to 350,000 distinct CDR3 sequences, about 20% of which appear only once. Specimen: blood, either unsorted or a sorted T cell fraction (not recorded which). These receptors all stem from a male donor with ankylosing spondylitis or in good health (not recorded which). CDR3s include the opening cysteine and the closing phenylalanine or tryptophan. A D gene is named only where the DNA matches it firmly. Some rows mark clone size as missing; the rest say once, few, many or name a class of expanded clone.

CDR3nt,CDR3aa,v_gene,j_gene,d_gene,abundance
TGTGCCAGCAGTGATGGGTGGGGTAACACAGATACGCAGTATTTT,CASSDGWGNTDTQYF,TRBV2,TRBJ2-3,.,few
TGCGCCAGCAGCTTGGGTGGGACTAGTTCGATCAATGAGCAGTTCTTC,CASSLGGTSSINEQFF,TRBV5-1,TRBJ2-1,TRBD2,many
TGTGCCAGCAGCCAAGATCGGGGCACTAACACCGGGGAGCTGTTTTTT,CASSQDRGTNTGELFF,TRBV4-2,TRBJ2-2,.,.
TGCAGTGCTCCCATAGCGGGAGGGGGGAATGAGCAGTTCTTC,CSAPIAGGGNEQFF,TRBV20-1,TRBJ2-1,TRBD2,.
TGTGCCAGCAGTGACTCGTTAAGGAATGAGCAGTTCTTC,CASSDSLRNEQFF,TRBV6-4,TRBJ2-1,.,.
TGCGCCAGCAGCTTGGCGGATTCACCCCTCCACTTT,CASSLADSPLHF,TRBV5-1,TRBJ1-6,.,.
TGTGCCAGCAGCCCCCCCGGGGCCCAAGAGTATGGCTACACCTTC,CASSPPGAQEYGYTF,TRBV7-9,TRBJ1-2,.,.
TGCAGCGTTGCGTCAGCCATGAACACTGAAGCTTTCTTT,CSVASAMNTEAFF,TRBV29-1,TRBJ1-1,.,many
TGTGCCAGCAGCGTAGAGGTGGGCGGCTACACCTTC,CASSVEVGGYTF,TRBV9,TRBJ1-2,.,.
TGTGCCAGCAGGGACGGGTTGGACTATGGCTACACCTTC,CASRDGLDYGYTF,TRBV7-9,TRBJ1-2,.,.
TGTGCCAGCAGGGTTAACCTGAACACTGAAGCTTTCTTT,CASRVNLNTEAFF,TRBV6-4,TRBJ1-1,.,few
TGTGCTAGCAGCTTGGTCCCCGCAGGGAGGATCAACACCGGGGAGCTGTTTTTT,CASSLVPAGRINTGELFF,TRBV7-7,TRBJ2-2,.,many
TGTGCCAGCAGTGACGGACAGGTGGGGACCCAGTACTTC,CASSDGQVGTQYF,TRBV6-1,TRBJ2-5,TRBD1,few
TGCGCCAGCAGCTTGGGCTTACGCCCAGATACGCAGTATTTT,CASSLGLRPDTQYF,TRBV5-1,TRBJ2-3,.,.
TGTGCCAGCAGTTTGGACCCCGGGACCGCGGCTTTCTTT,CASSLDPGTAAFF,TRBV12-3/TRBV12-4,TRBJ1-1,.,.
TGTGCCAGCAGCTTAAGGGCAGGATACCAGCTCGGGTCTGAAGCTTTCTTT,CASSLRAGYQLGSEAFF,TRBV7-8,TRBJ1-1,.,.
TGTGCCAGCACCCAGACAGGGGGCCTCAACACCGGGGAGCTGTTTTTT,CASTQTGGLNTGELFF,TRBV12-3/TRBV12-4,TRBJ2-2,TRBD1,few
TGTGCCTGGAGTGGGCAGGGCCTCCGAAGGCCCCAGCATTTT,CAWSGQGLRRPQHF,TRBV30,TRBJ1-5,.,.
TGTGCCAGCAGCTTACGGGGGGTAGATGGAAACACCATATATTTT,CASSLRGVDGNTIYF,TRBV7-9,TRBJ1-3,.,.
TGTGCCAGCAGTTTCGCCGGTGGACAGGTTTCACCCCTCCACTTT,CASSFAGGQVSPLHF,TRBV12-3/TRBV12-4,TRBJ1-6,TRBD1,.
TGCAGCGTCCCAGTGAGGGTAAGTCAGCCCCAGCATTTT,CSVPVRVSQPQHF,TRBV29-1,TRBJ1-5,.,few
TGTGCCAGCAGGGTCGTCCCAGGGAACACTGAAGCTTTCTTT,CASRVVPGNTEAFF,TRBV28,TRBJ1-1,.,.